One and the same sample provided the 19 T cell receptor beta chains below, sequenced in a study of CD8+ T cells in alopecia areata (dated 2018 in TCRdb). The library relied on the immunoSEQ multiplex PCR assay. For TCR sequencing, RNA was extracted from every sample and reverse transcribed into cDNA to serve as template. Here the immuneACCESS table is served through TCRdb, limited to in-frame sequences with V and J called. Missing clones are a known gap in these copies; in checked studies unresolved V genes cover under half, and the rest lacks a known reason. The sample table holds 150,000 to 200,000 clones, of which roughly 61% were seen once. Roughly 12% of the sample lies in the top ten. This sample's time point label indicates: 24 weeks on oral tofacitinib. The sample's treatment or condition, from its label and the paper: oral pan-JAK inhibitor, 5-10 mg twice daily. Sequences were derived from CD8+ T cells sorted from blood, sampled at week 24, from a patient treated with tofacitinib. The receptors here all came from a human donor with alopecia areata.

The chain uses TRBV13 and TRBJ2-1; D is uncertain. The CDR3 has 12 residues. The V end lost 6 bases, the J end lost 1 base, and 4 bases lay between the germline ends. Germline CDR1 is PRHDT and CDR2 is FYEKMQ (reference sequence). CDR3 residues: CASSLSYNEQFF. The CDR3 DNA reads as TGTGCCAGCAGTTTATCCTACAATGAGCAGTTCTTC.

The V gene is TRBV30, the J gene TRBJ1-2; D not certain. The germline V gene has CDR1 GTSNPN and CDR2 SVGIG (reference sequence). The CDR3 has 9 amino acids. The V gene lost 3 bases and the J gene lost 7 bases, with 3 bases spanning the gap. CDR3 region: CAWRGGYTF. The CDR3 DNA is TGTGCCTGGAGGGGTGGCTACACCTTC.

J is TRBJ2-7 and V is TRBV2; a possible D gene is TRBD1 (6 bases). From germline, CDR1 is SNHLY and CDR2 FYNNEI. The germline V and J ends were trimmed by 8 bases and 7 bases, with 9 bases remaining between them. The CDR3 loop spans 10 amino acids. The CDR3 coding sequence is TGTGCCAGCGGTGGACAGGAGCAGTACTTC. It yields the protein CASGGQEQYF.

This chain connects TRBV30 to TRBJ2-7; TRBD1 might be the D (6 bases). Looked up from germline, CDR1 is GTSNPN and CDR2 is SVGIG (reference sequence). The CDR3 runs 14 residues. Trimming removed 0 bases from V and 2 bases from J, with 11 bases in between. This CDR3 reads CAWSVTRGPYEQYF. CDR3 coding DNA: TGTGCCTGGAGTGTTACCAGGGGACCCTACGAGCAGTACTTC.

J is TRBJ1-2 and V is TRBV27, with a possible D match to TRBD1 (6 bases). The CDR3 has 17 amino acids. The germline V gene has CDR1 MNHEY and CDR2 SMNVEV (reference sequence). Deletions cut 4 bases from V and 5 bases from J, with 23 bases between. This chain's CDR3 is CASSSTSGGPEGYGYTF. CDR3 nucleotides: TGTGCCAGCAGTTCGACCTCCGGGGGCCCGGAAGGTTATGGCTACACCTTC.

This clone has more than one count but fewer than ten. The gene calls are TRBV29-1 and TRBJ1-2, with D unclear. This CDR3 has 14 residues. The germline gives CDR1 SQVTM, CDR2 ANQGSEA. Deletions cut 3 bases from V and 8 bases from J, with 19 bases between. In nucleotides, the CDR3 is TGCAGCGTTGATAGCTGGACGCAACAGAAGGGCTACACCTTC. This gives the protein CSVDSWTQQKGYTF.

The chain combines TRBV7-6 with TRBJ1-1, with no clear D. Looked up from germline, CDR1 is SGHVS and CDR2 is FNYEAQ. V was pared by 4 bases and J by 4 bases, with 13 bases between. The CDR3 length is 14 residues. CDR3 DNA sequence: TGTGCCAGCAGCTCTTACGAGGCGGGCACTGAAGCTTTCTTT. Its protein product is CASSSYEAGTEAFF. The full variable domain, with the rest looked up from reference TRBV7-6 and TRBJ1-1, is GAGVSQSPRYKVTKRGQDVALRCDPISGHVSLYWYRQALGQGPEFLTYFNYEAQQDKSGLPNDRFSAERPEGSISTLTIQRTEQRDSAMYRCASSSYEAGTEAFFGQGTRLTVV.

This clone was counted once. The rearrangement joins TRBV6-5 to TRBJ2-3; tentatively, D is TRBD1 (6 bases). The CDR3 is 11 residues long. Trimming left V 6 bases short and J 5 bases short, with 6 bases between. Germline values: CDR1 MNHEY, CDR2 SVGAGI. The CDR3 loop reads CASRDRDTQYF. CDR3 nucleotides: TGTGCCAGCAGGGACAGAGATACGCAGTATTTT.

The chain links TRBV9 to TRBJ2-3; TRBD2 agrees at 8 bases. The ends lost 3 bases at V and 6 bases at J; junction bases unmatched: 6. The CDR3 runs 14 residues. Germline V gene data show CDR1 as SGDLS and CDR2 as YYNGEE. The CDR3 DNA reads TGTGCCAGCAGCGAGGAGCGGGGGTGGGATACGCAGTATTTT. It translates to CASSEERGWDTQYF.

CDR3 amino acids: CASSGSEQYF. The CDR3, as DNA: TGTGCCAGCAGCGGATCCGAGCAGTACTTC. The chain couples TRBV9 to TRBJ2-7, with D uncertain. CDR3 length: 10 residues. V was trimmed by 3 bases and J by 6 bases, leaving 4 bases between them. Per the germline V gene, CDR1 is SGDLS and CDR2 is YYNGEE.

This chain connects TRBV30 to TRBJ2-5, with D possibly being TRBD1 or TRBD2 (6 bases each). The CDR3 spans 14 residues. Germline CDR1 reads GTSNPN; CDR2 reads SVGIG (reference sequence). V lost 2 bases and J lost 5, with 15 bases in between. CDR3 sequence (DNA): TGTGCCTGGAGTACGGGGGCGAGTTGGGAGACCCAGTACTTC. Translating gives CAWSTGASWETQYF.

This clone was counted a single time. The chain has TRBV4-1 and TRBJ2-4, with 8 positions matching TRBD2. V lost 0 bases, J lost 8 bases, and 0 bases stayed unmatched. The CDR3 is made up of 13 amino acids. The germline CDR1 and CDR2 sequences are MGHRA and YSYEKL. CDR3 DNA sequence: TGCGCCAGCAGCCAAGAAGCGGGGGACATTCAGTACTTC. Its protein product is CASSQEAGDIQYF.

The chain joins TRBV5-1 to TRBJ2-1, with 8 bases matching TRBD1. Looked up from germline, CDR1 is SGHRS and CDR2 is YFSETQ. The CDR3 runs to 14 residues. The trim removed 0 bases at V and 9 bases at J, leaving 5 bases unmatched. Here the CDR3 reads CASSLAGQGSEQFF. The CDR3 DNA is TGCGCCAGCAGCTTGGCCGGACAGGGTTCTGAGCAGTTCTTC.

Points on this clone: At the DNA level, this CDR3 is encoded by other sequences in the same sample as well. The chain links TRBV20-1 to TRBJ2-1; D remains ambiguous. Looked up from germline, CDR1 is DFQATT and CDR2 is SNEGSKA (reference sequence). The V end lost 7 bases, the J end lost 4 bases, and 8 bases lay between the germline ends. The CDR3 consists of 11 residues. Written as DNA, the CDR3 is TGCAGTGTTGGCTTATACAATGAGCAGTTCTTC. It codes for CSVGLYNEQFF.

A note on this clone: A read error may account for a junction end that differs from germline. The V call is TRBV10-3, the J call TRBJ2-7; D is uncertain. The germline gives CDR1 ENHRY, CDR2 SYGVKD. The CDR3 runs 13 residues. Written as DNA, the CDR3 is TGTGCCAGCAGTTCCGTTTCGTGGGATGAGCAGTACTTC. This codes for CASSSVSWDEQYF.

CDR3 DNA sequence: TGCAGCGTTCTTGGGACGTTAGGAAACACCATATATTTT. Translation gives CSVLGTLGNTIYF. This chain joins TRBV29-1 and TRBJ1-3, with D perhaps matching TRBD1 (5 bases). The CDR3 is made up of 13 amino acids. CDR1 SQVTM and CDR2 ANQGSEA come from the germline V gene. V was cut by 5 bases and J by 4 bases, with 12 bases left in between.

The table lists this clone with a count of one. The rearrangement uses TRBV7-9 and TRBJ2-1; the D call may be TRBD1 or TRBD2 (5 bases each). CDR1 and CDR2 from the germline V gene are SEHNR and FQNEAQ (reference sequence). The V end was cut by 5 bases, the J end by 5 bases, with 13 bases between. The CDR3 has 14 residues. The CDR3 nucleotides are TGTGCCAGCAGCGGGGGACGGACAAACAATGAGCAGTTCTTC. Amino acids: CASSGGRTNNEQFF.

This clone appeared a few times. The chain is built from TRBV15 and TRBJ2-1; 7 bases fit TRBD2. Germline CDR1 is LNHNV and CDR2 is YYDKDF (reference sequence). The CDR3 contains 19 residues. The V gene end was trimmed by 0 bases and the J gene end by 1 base; junction bases not matched to a gene: 12. CDR3 bases: TGTGCCACCAGCAGAGATCAGACTAGCACCCTCAGGTCCTACAATGAGCAGTTCTTC. Its protein is CATSRDQTSTLRSYNEQFF.

J is TRBJ1-1 and V is TRBV5-1; 8 nucleotides line up with TRBD1. V was clipped by 4 bases and J by 1 base; unmatched bases: 9. The CDR3 is made up of 16 amino acids. Per the germline V gene, CDR1 is SGHRS and CDR2 is YFSETQ. DNA for the CDR3: TGCGCCAGCAGCCCCGGACAGGGCGATTGGAACACTGAAGCTTTCTTT. Protein sequence: CASSPGQGDWNTEAFF.